Listed below are T cell receptor beta chains from one sample, sequenced in a study of blood T cell repertoires in COVID-19. TCRdb's copy holds only in-frame clones and misses some; the assay was immunoSEQ multiplex PCR. The sample records 150,000 or so clones, around 88% being singletons. Specimen: peripheral blood. All receptors derive from a woman aged 55-69 years with acute or convalescent COVID-19. Each CDR3 is given without its conserved first and last residue.

TRBV27	TRBJ1-6	ASRRQGVGSPLH
TRBV29-1	TRBJ1-1	SGAVMNTEAF
TRBV7-8	TRBJ2-1	ASSTRTGSNNEQF
TRBV25-1	TRBJ1-2	ASSEFGGGYGYT
TRBV5-6	TRBJ2-2	ASSLGVSGGLGELF
TRBV27	TRBJ2-7	ASSLSGRRGTYEQY
TRBV2	TRBJ2-2	ASSPQGGNTGELF
TRBV2	TRBJ1-6	ASSDSFGSPLH
TRBV7-8	TRBJ1-2	ASSPQTVANYGYT
TRBV7-6	TRBJ2-1	ASSGSTEQF
TRBV29-1	TRBJ1-1	SVVMGGGHTEAF
TRBV5-1	TRBJ2-3	ASSFHQTGALTDTQY
TRBV12-3/TRBV12-4	TRBJ1-2	ASSLVGGAGYT
TRBV28	TRBJ2-2	ASRGDLAGANTGELF
TRBV18	TRBJ1-3	ASSPSGSGNTIY
TRBV5-1	TRBJ2-1	ASSRIPGLAGGPSYNEQF
TRBV28	TRBJ1-5	ASSLTHWQPQH
TRBV11-3	TRBJ1-1	ASSYTVNTEAF
TRBV6-2/TRBV6-3	TRBJ1-1	ASSKPGQGNTEAF
TRBV2	TRBJ2-6	ASRPQGADGANVLT
TRBV6-5	TRBJ1-2	ASRDREYGYT
TRBV6-5	TRBJ1-2	ASSRRAIYGYT
TRBV20-1	TRBJ2-3	SASTSRGTDTQY
TRBV7-6	TRBJ2-3	ASSLVGQGDTQY
TRBV19	TRBJ1-2	ASSSLGGGKEDGYT
TRBV18	TRBJ1-1	ASSLDRNTEAF
TRBV10-3	TRBJ2-5	AISDPGDSGGKKETQY
TRBV27	TRBJ2-7	ASSSRQGRGAEQY